This T cell receptor (beta chain) was captured by sequencing in a study of molecular identifiers for immune sequencing clone quantification. Germline assignment: CDR1 SEHNR and CDR2 FQNEAQ (reference sequence). The CDR3 has 15 amino acids. With 4 bases removed from V and 0 bases from J, the gap between germline ends came to 9 bases. This clonotype occurred many times. TCRdb itself ran the PCR reads through MiXCR, one entry per CDR3 protein. This table holds 35,000 to 40,000 distinct CDR3 sequences, over 15% found once. This sequence joins TRBV7-9 and TRBJ2-2; D not certain. This TCR came from a human donor in good health. Some libraries in this study had Jurkat cell RNA spiked in. Input material: naive CD8+ T cells from blood, with Jurkat cell RNA spiked in. Documented subset: FACS-sorted CD8+CD4-CCR7+CD45RA+ naive T cells. In nucleotides, the CDR3 is TGTGCCAGCAGCTCGAGTCTATCGAACACCGGGGAGCTGTTTTTT. Encoded protein: CASSSSLSNTGELFF.